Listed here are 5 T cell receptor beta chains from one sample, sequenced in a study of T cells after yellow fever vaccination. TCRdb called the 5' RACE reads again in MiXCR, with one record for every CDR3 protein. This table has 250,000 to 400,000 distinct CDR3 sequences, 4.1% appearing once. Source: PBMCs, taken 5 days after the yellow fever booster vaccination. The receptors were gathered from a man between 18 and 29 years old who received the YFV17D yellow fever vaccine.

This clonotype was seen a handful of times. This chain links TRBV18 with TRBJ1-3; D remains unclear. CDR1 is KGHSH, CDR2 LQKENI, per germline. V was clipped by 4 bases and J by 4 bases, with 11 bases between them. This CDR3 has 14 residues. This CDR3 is CASSRGENGNTIYF. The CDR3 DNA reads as TGTGCCAGCTCACGGGGAGAAAACGGAAACACCATATATTTT.

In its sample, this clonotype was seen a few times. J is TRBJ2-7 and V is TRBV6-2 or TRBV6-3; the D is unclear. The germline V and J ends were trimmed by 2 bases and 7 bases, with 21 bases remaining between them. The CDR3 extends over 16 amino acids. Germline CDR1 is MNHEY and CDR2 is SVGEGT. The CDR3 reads CASSYTEAVPYGEQYV. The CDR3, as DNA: TGTGCCAGCAGTTACACCGAAGCCGTCCCCTATGGAGAGCAGTACGTC.

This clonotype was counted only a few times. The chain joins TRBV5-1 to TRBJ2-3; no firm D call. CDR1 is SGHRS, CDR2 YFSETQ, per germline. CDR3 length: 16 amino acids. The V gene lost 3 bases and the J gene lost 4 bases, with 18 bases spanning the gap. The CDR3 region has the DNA TGCGCCAGCAGCTGGAGTCCCACTCAGAACCCAGATACGCAGTATTTT. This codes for CASSWSPTQNPDTQYF.

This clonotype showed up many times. CDR3 in amino acids: CSVATGWTDTQYF. DNA for the CDR3: TGCAGCGTTGCGACAGGGTGGACAGATACGCAGTATTTT. This chain links TRBV29-1 with TRBJ2-3, with 7 positions matching TRBD1. The V and J ends lost 4 bases and 3 bases, in that order; junction bases with no gene match: 4. Germline V CDR1 and CDR2: SQVTM, ANQGSEA. This CDR3 region has 13 residues.

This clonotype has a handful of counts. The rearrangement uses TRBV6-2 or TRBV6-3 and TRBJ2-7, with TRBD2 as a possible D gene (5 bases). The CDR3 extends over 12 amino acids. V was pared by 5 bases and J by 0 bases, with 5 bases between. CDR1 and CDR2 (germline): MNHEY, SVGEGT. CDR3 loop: CASSDYSYEQYF. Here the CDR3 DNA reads TGTGCCAGCAGTGACTACTCCTACGAGCAGTACTTC.